The rows below give T cell receptor beta chains drawn from one sample of a study of blood T cell repertoires in COVID-19. Sequencing was performed with immunoSEQ multiplex PCR; in TCRdb, only in-frame clones are kept and a portion is missing. The sample includes 120,000 or so clones, approximately 87% of them seen just once. Sequencing was carried out using peripheral blood. The receptors shown here come from a man aged 65 to 79 who had recovered from COVID-19. Each CDR3 is given with its conserved first and last residue. A D gene is named only where the DNA matches it firmly. Clone sizes are given selectively: once, few, many, or a class where the clone is expanded.

J	size	D	V	DNA	CDR3
TRBJ2-1	-	TRBD1	TRBV7-9	TGTGCCAGCAGCCCTACCGGGACAGTCCGGAATGAGCAGTTCTTC	CASSPTGTVRNEQFF
TRBJ2-5	-	-	TRBV3-1/TRBV3-2	TGTGCCAGCAGCCCCAGTTCGGAGACCCAGTACTTC	CASSPSSETQYF
TRBJ2-1	-	-	TRBV29-1	TGCAGCACCTGGGTGGGGAGAGAGCAGTTCTTC	CSTWVGREQFF
TRBJ1-2	-	-	TRBV19	TGTGCCAGTATATCCGCTGCGACCGGGACTAACTATGGCTACACCTTC	CASISAATGTNYGYTF
TRBJ2-1	-	TRBD2	TRBV20-1	TGCAGTGCTAGTAATCCGGCTAGCGGGAGGGTGGCTGAGCAGTTCTTC	CSASNPASGRVAEQFF
TRBJ1-2	-	-	TRBV6-5	TGTGCCAGCAGCTCTGGGGTAGGGGTGGATGGCTACACCTTC	CASSSGVGVDGYTF
TRBJ1-5	-	TRBD1	TRBV5-8	TGTGCCAGCAGCCCCGGGACAGGTAGCAATCAGCCCCAGCATTTT	CASSPGTGSNQPQHF
TRBJ1-2	-	TRBD1	TRBV6-6	TGTGCCAGCAGGGGACCCGGGACAGGGGCTAACTATGGCTACACCTTC	CASRGPGTGANYGYTF
TRBJ1-2	-	-	TRBV4-2	TGTGCCAGCAGCCAAGATCCCAGGGGCGGCTATGGCTACACCTTC	CASSQDPRGGYGYTF
TRBJ1-1	few	-	TRBV4-1	TGCGCCAGCAGCCAAGATAGCTGGACACTTAAGGGGACTGAAGCTTTCTTT	CASSQDSWTLKGTEAFF
TRBJ1-1	few	-	TRBV6-5	TGTGCCAGCACTAGAGAATGGGGGCCGGGTGAAGCTTTCTTT	CASTREWGPGEAFF
TRBJ2-3	-	-	TRBV18	TGTGCCAGCCGAGCCGGAGTGATAGATACGCAGTATTTT	CASRAGVIDTQYF
TRBJ1-2	-	-	TRBV3-1/TRBV3-2	TGTGCCAGCAGTAGGAGGACGACCTATGGCTACACCTTC	CASSRRTTYGYTF
TRBJ1-2	-	-	TRBV28	TGTGCCAGCAGACGGACGGGAATAAAGGGCTACACCTTC	CASRRTGIKGYTF
TRBJ2-3	-	TRBD2	TRBV5-1	TGCGCCAGCAGCCCGGTTGTGGTAGCGGGGGGACTTGGTGATACGCAGTATTTT	CASSPVVVAGGLGDTQYF
TRBJ2-1	-	-	TRBV19	TGTGCCAGTAGTATAGAGGCTAGTAGAGTCAATGAGCAGTTCTTC	CASSIEASRVNEQFF
TRBJ1-5	-	-	TRBV7-9	TGTGCCAGTGCCGCAGGGATAAATAGCAATCAGCCCCAGCATTTT	CASAAGINSNQPQHF
TRBJ1-1	few	TRBD1	TRBV5-1	TGCGCCAGCAGGCAGGGGGGGAACACTGAAGCTTTCTTT	CASRQGGNTEAFF
TRBJ2-1	-	-	TRBV7-8	TGTGCCAGCAGCTTCTACGGGGGTAGGGATGAGCAGTTCTTC	CASSFYGGRDEQFF
TRBJ2-7	once	TRBD1	TRBV5-4	TGTGCCAGCAGCCTGGGACAGAGCTACGAGCAGTACTTC	CASSLGQSYEQYF
TRBJ2-3	-	TRBD1	TRBV24-1	TGTGCCACCGGGACAGGGACCACAGATACGCAGTATTTT	CATGTGTTDTQYF
TRBJ2-7	-	-	TRBV30	TGTGCCTGGAGAGGTGCGGGCACCTCCTACGAGCAGTACTTC	CAWRGAGTSYEQYF
TRBJ2-2	-	TRBD1	TRBV14	TGTGCCAGCAGCTCGGACAGGGGAAGGTCCGGGGAGCTGTTTTTT	CASSSDRGRSGELFF